This entry is about one T cell receptor (beta chain). The sample originates from a study of memory CD4+ T cells and cytomegalovirus serostatus. The overall study: Of the healthy Belgian adults, several were CMV seropositive and around 22 seronegative.

The repertoire was sequenced with immunoSEQ multiplex PCR; TCRdb's copy has only in-frame clones and lacks some. There are about 41,000 clones in the sample; 70% to 80% occur only once, and nearly 6.5% lies in the top ten. The sort gate was single viable CD3+CD4+CD8-CD45RO+ cells for memory CD4+ T cells. There are 13 residues in the CDR3. Trimming removed 8 bases at V and 0 bases at J, with 7 bases between. Germline CDR1 is LNHDA and CDR2 is SQIVND (reference sequence). The chain is built from TRBV19 and TRBJ2-2; no clear D. The receptor comes from an adult in good health and CMV-seronegative. Sequenced material: memory CD4+ T cells from blood. The CDR3 is CASWSPNTGELFF. The DNA for the CDR3 is TGTGCCAGTTGGAGCCCGAACACCGGGGAGCTGTTTTTT. Filled out from reference TRBV19 and TRBJ2-2, the complete variable domain reads DGGITQSPKYLFRKEGQNVTLSCEQNLNHDAMYWYRQDPGQGLRLIYYSQIVNDFQKGDIAEGYSVSREKKESFPLTVTSAQKNPTAFYLCASWSPNTGELFFGEGSRLTVL.